This TCR beta chain stems from a study of T cells in Graves' hyperthyroidism and ophthalmopathy. Study-level information: Once the initial diagnosis was made, peripheral blood was obtained before any treatment. Notes on the study in general: Blood shared most expanded thyroid clonotypes above 0.001.

There were TCR beta CDR3 regions amplified from RNA transcripts. A set of HTBI primers served as the primers for a first-round RT-PCR of the TCR CDR3. TCRdb passed the multiplex PCR reads through MiXCR, listing each CDR3 protein once. In the table there are 300,000 to 450,000 distinct CDR3 sequences, roughly 15% of which are singletons. Together with thyroid ultrasound, orbital computed tomography, serum thyroxine and TRAb, clinical symptoms were used for diagnoses. The blood sample was taken at first hyperthyroidism diagnosis, before any ophthalmopathy symptoms. In germline, CDR1 is MGHDK, CDR2 SYGVNS. Trimming stripped 3 bases from V and 8 bases from J, with 14 bases between. The CDR3 runs 14 residues. In this sample, this clonotype turned up many times. The target antigen is unknown.

The sequence derives from a young woman with Graves' hyperthyroidism that later progressed to Graves' ophthalmopathy. The chain links TRBV25-1 to TRBJ2-1; D not resolved. The specimen sequenced was blood. For the CDR3, the DNA is TGTGCCAGCAGTGAGGGTATCGAGAGTTATGAGCAGTTCTTC. Translating gives CASSEGIESYEQFF.